This TCR beta chain was observed in a study of tumor and adjacent non-tumor tissue in lung cancer. No cell sorting was done before RNA was extracted from the tissue. The normal lung tissue was taken more than 3 cm from the tumor edge. The library came from three nested PCR rounds adapted from ARM-PCR protocols. Via MiXCR, TCRdb re-called the multiplex PCR reads, giving one row per CDR3 protein. Among around 76,000 distinct CDR3 sequences listed, over 65% were seen once. This clonotype was obtained from a man between 65 and 85 years old with non-small cell lung cancer. The sequenced sample consisted of distant non-tumor lung tissue.

As DNA, the CDR3 is TGTACCAACAGAGGACAGGGATCCATTGGTGTGTACACCTTC. It codes for CTNRGQGSIGVYTF. V usage is TRBV6-6 and J usage is TRBJ1-2; TRBD1 aligns across 8 bases. The CDR3 covers 14 residues. Germline values: CDR1 MNHNY, CDR2 SVGAGI (reference sequence).